This T cell receptor beta chain stems from a study of radiation and T cells in renal cell carcinoma. Broader study findings: In blood, top tumor clones expanded by 2 weeks, shrinking by 4. No pretreatment tumor biopsies were available for baseline clonotypes.

Concerning this clone itself: Its matching antigen is unknown.

Described time point: baseline pretreatment blood. The treatment denotes: 15 Gy SBRT to primary tumor, nephrectomy 4 weeks later. Trimming removed 4 bases from V and 6 bases from J; junction bases left unmatched: 5. CDR3 length: 15 amino acids. Germline CDR1 and CDR2: SGHVS and FQNEAQ. This table comes from immunoSEQ multiplex PCR, and its TCRdb copy is limited to in-frame clones, with some not included. The sample has 150,000 or so clones, roughly 90% seen once; the top ten hold more than 10%. This sequence joins TRBV7-8 and TRBJ2-2; TRBD2 agrees at 10 bases. This TCR was sampled from a woman aged 50 to 60 with renal cell carcinoma. This specimen consisted of blood, obtained from a patient whose treatment included radiotherapy and nephrectomy. CDR3 nucleotides: TGTGCCAGCAGCTCACGGACTAGCGGTGCCGGGGAGCTGTTTTTT. Amino acid sequence: CASSSRTSGAGELFF.